The 6 T cell receptor beta chains given below trace back to one sample, sequenced in a study of blood T cell repertoires in COVID-19. Sequenced by immunoSEQ multiplex PCR; TCRdb stores in-frame clones only, minus some. The sample records roughly 130,000 clones, approximately 80% being singletons. The specimen sequenced was peripheral blood. These receptors were obtained from a woman between 65 and 79 years old with acute or convalescent COVID-19.

In this sample, this clone turned up a few times. This chain joins TRBV7-6 and TRBJ1-1; D remains unclear. Germline V gene data show CDR1 as SGHVS and CDR2 as FNYEAQ. The CDR3 has 18 amino acids. V was trimmed by 5 bases and J by 0 bases, leaving 22 bases between them. The CDR3 sequence is CASSRAPLGSGMNTEAFF. Here the CDR3 DNA reads TGTGCCAGCAGCCGTGCGCCCCTCGGGTCGGGAATGAACACTGAAGCTTTCTTT.

This clone occurred a few times. The genes are TRBV19 and TRBJ2-3, with 7 bases aligning to TRBD2. The V gene's germline CDR1 is LNHDA and CDR2 SQIVND (reference sequence). Trimming at V came to 4 bases and at J to 2 bases, leaving 3 bases not matched to a gene. This CDR3 region has 14 residues. CDR3 coding DNA: TGTGCCAGTAGTACGAGGGACTACACAGATACGCAGTATTTT. Its translation: CASSTRDYTDTQYF.

This clone occurred once. The chain is built from TRBV9 and TRBJ2-7, with TRBD1 matching over 8 bases. This CDR3 contains 13 residues. The V gene end was trimmed by 3 bases and the J gene end by 6 bases; junction bases not matched to a gene: 5. Looked up from germline, CDR1 is SGDLS and CDR2 is YYNGEE. CDR3 sequence reads: CASSEGQGGEQYF. In DNA form, the CDR3 reads TGTGCCAGCAGCGAAGGACAGGGTGGCGAGCAGTACTTC.

V is TRBV6-2 or TRBV6-3 and J is TRBJ2-2, with TRBD1 identical over 10 bases. The CDR3 covers 15 residues. After removal of 6 bases from V and 6 bases from J, the junction contained 7 bases not matched to a gene. Germline assignment: CDR1 MNHEY and CDR2 SVGEGT. CDR3 coding DNA: TGTGCCAGCAGCCCCCACGGACAGGGGGCCGGGGAGCTGTTTTTT. As protein: CASSPHGQGAGELFF.

The chain has TRBV14 and TRBJ1-6, with 8 nucleotides matching TRBD1. Unmatched junction bases numbered 9, after V lost 1 base and J lost 10 bases. Germline CDR1 is SGHDN and CDR2 is FVKESK. This CDR3 spans 16 amino acids. Here the CDR3 reads CASSQAGDRSSSPLHF. CDR3 coding DNA: TGTGCCAGCAGCCAAGCCGGGGACAGGAGCTCCTCACCCCTCCACTTT.

This chain joins TRBV9 and TRBJ2-4; 8 positions match TRBD1. From germline, CDR1 is SGDLS and CDR2 YYNGEE. This CDR3 contains 14 residues. V lost 4 bases and J lost 4; bases outside the gene matches: 4. CDR3 coding DNA: TGTGCCAGCAGCCCGGGGACAGGTAAAAACATTCAGTACTTC. The encoded protein is CASSPGTGKNIQYF.